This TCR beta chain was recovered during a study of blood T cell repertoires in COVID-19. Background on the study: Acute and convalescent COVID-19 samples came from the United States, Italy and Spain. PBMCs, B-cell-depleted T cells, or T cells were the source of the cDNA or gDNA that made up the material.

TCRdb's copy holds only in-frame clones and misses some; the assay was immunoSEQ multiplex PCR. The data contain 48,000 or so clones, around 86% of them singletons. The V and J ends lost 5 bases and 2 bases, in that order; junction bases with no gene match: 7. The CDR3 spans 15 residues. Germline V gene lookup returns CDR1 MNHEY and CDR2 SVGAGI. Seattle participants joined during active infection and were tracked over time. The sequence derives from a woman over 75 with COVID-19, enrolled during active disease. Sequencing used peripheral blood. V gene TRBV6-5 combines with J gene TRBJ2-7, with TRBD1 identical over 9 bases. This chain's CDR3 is CASSRPGQGAYEQYF. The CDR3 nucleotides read TGTGCCAGCAGTCGACCGGGACAGGGAGCCTACGAGCAGTACTTC.